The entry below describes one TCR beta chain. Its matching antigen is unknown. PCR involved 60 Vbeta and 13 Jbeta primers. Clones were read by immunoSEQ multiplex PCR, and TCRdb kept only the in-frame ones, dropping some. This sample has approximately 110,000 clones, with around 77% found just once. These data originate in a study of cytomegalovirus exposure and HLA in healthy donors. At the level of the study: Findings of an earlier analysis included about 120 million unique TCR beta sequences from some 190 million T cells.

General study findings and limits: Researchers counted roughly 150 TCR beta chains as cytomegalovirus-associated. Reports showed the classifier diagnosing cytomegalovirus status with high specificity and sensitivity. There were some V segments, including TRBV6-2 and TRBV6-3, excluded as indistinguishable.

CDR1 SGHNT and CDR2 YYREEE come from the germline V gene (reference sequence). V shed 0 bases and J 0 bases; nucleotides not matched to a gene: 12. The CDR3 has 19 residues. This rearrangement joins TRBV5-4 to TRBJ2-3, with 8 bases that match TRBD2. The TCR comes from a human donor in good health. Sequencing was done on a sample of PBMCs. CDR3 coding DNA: TGTGCCAGCAGCTTGGGCGGGTTAGCGGGGAGAACTAGCACAGATACGCAGTATTTT. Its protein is CASSLGGLAGRTSTDTQYF.